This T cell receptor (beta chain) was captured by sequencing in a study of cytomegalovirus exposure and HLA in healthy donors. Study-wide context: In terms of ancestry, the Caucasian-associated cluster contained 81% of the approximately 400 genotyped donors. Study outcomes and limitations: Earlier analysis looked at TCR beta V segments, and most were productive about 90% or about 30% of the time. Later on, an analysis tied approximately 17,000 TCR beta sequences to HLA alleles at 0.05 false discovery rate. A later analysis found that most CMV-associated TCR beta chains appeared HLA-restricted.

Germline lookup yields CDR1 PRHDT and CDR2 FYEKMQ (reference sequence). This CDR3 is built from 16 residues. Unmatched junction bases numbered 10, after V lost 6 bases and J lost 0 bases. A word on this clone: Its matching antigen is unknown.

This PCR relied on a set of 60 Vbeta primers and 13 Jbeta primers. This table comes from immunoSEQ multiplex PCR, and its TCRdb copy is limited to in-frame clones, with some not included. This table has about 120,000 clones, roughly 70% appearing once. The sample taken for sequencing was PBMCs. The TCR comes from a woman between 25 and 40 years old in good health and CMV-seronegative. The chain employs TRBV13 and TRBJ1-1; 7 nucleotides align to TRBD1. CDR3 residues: CASSQLPGQMNTEAFF. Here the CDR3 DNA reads TGTGCCAGCAGTCAACTCCCGGGACAGATGAACACTGAAGCTTTCTTT.